Below, 22 T cell receptor beta chains from the same sample are listed, as sequenced in a study of blood T cell repertoires in COVID-19. TCRdb keeps only in-frame clones here, not all; method: immunoSEQ multiplex PCR. The sample yields under 150,000 clones, more than 70% seen once. Sequencing was carried out using peripheral blood. The receptors stem from a man between 60 and 70 years old with active or convalescent COVID-19.

This chain joins TRBV5-1 and TRBJ2-7; 10 bases fit TRBD1. Losses at the gene ends were 0 bases for V and 5 bases for J; bases not matched to a gene: 8. The V gene's germline CDR1 is SGHRS and CDR2 YFSETQ. This CDR3 spans 16 amino acids. The chain's CDR3 is CASSLERTGGFHEQYF. DNA of the CDR3: TGCGCCAGCAGCTTGGAACGGACAGGGGGTTTTCACGAGCAGTACTTC.

The CDR3, as DNA: TGCAGTGCTACCTTAGTTGAAAAACTGTTTTTT. This codes for CSATLVEKLFF. The chain combines TRBV20-1 with TRBJ1-4, with no clear D. Germline CDR1 is DFQATT and CDR2 is SNEGSKA (reference sequence). V was pared by 4 bases and J by 7 bases, with 7 bases between. The CDR3 spans 11 residues.

V is TRBV24-1 and J is TRBJ2-7; maybe TRBD2 (5 bases). The length of the CDR3 is 12 residues. Trimming left V 10 bases short and J 1 base short, with 10 bases between. Per the germline V gene, CDR1 is KGHDR and CDR2 is SFDVKD. The CDR3 coding sequence is TGTGCCACGGGAGTATTGTCCTACGAGCAGTACTTC. This encodes CATGVLSYEQYF.

To note about this clone: This sample includes further DNA sequences coding for the same CDR3. V is TRBV12-3 or TRBV12-4 and J is TRBJ2-3; the D gene is possibly TRBD2 (5 bases). Trimming took 3 bases from V and 5 from J, leaving 9 bases between them. The CDR3 contains 13 residues. Here the CDR3 reads CASSFGREDTQYF. As DNA, the CDR3 is TGTGCCAGCAGTTTTGGACGGGAAGATACGCAGTATTTT.

The rearrangement links TRBV12-5 to TRBJ1-1; 7 nucleotides line up with TRBD1. The CDR3 is 15 residues long. Germline CDR1 is LGHNT and CDR2 is FRNRAP. The junction had 8 bases not matched to a gene; V was cut back by 2 bases and J by 5 bases. The CDR3 region has the DNA TGTGCTAGTGGTTTGTATAAGGGGGCAAGGACTGAAGCTTTCTTT. Translating gives CASGLYKGARTEAFF.

This clone was observed a few times. The J gene is TRBJ1-5, the V gene TRBV18; D unclear. The length of the CDR3 is 16 residues. The germline gives CDR1 KGHSH, CDR2 LQKENI. V lost 3 bases and J lost 2, with 14 bases in between. CDR3: CASSPPSSEGNQPQHF. The DNA for the CDR3 is TGTGCCAGCTCACCTCCCTCTTCGGAGGGCAATCAGCCCCAGCATTTT.

The chain uses TRBV7-9 and TRBJ2-1, with 7 bases lining up with TRBD2. V lost 3 bases and J lost 1; bases outside the gene matches: 0. The CDR3 covers 14 residues. Germline CDR1 and CDR2: SEHNR and FQNEAQ (reference sequence). CDR3 residues: CASSFGGSYNEQFF. CDR3 in DNA: TGTGCCAGCAGCTTCGGGGGGTCCTACAATGAGCAGTTCTTC.

The rearrangement joins TRBV28 to TRBJ2-3; 8 bases are a match to TRBD1. Germline CDR1 and CDR2: MDHEN and SYDVKM. The CDR3 consists of 17 residues. Trimming at V came to 4 bases and at J to 3 bases, leaving 12 bases not matched to a gene. The CDR3 sequence: CASSWAGQGLSTDTQYF. The CDR3 DNA follows: TGTGCCAGCAGTTGGGCCGGACAGGGTCTGAGTACAGATACGCAGTATTTT.

In its sample, this clone was seen once. This chain uses TRBV25-1 with TRBJ2-5; possibly TRBD1 for D (6 bases). The V and J ends lost 6 bases and 4 bases respectively, with 15 bases between them. Germline V gene lookup returns CDR1 MGHDK and CDR2 SYGVNS. CDR3 length: 14 amino acids. The CDR3 protein is CASRSTGIRETQYF. CDR3 DNA: TGTGCCAGCAGGAGTACAGGGATTCGAGAGACCCAGTACTTC. Filled out from reference TRBV25-1 and TRBJ2-5, the complete variable domain reads EADIYQTPRYLVIGTGKKITLECSQTMGHDKMYWYQQDPGMELHLIHYSYGVNSTEKGDLSSESTVSRIRTEHFPLTLESARPSHTSQYLCASRSTGIRETQYFGPGTRLLVL.

This chain joins TRBV3-1 (or the pseudogene TRBV3-2) and TRBJ2-5, with D maybe TRBD1 (5 bases). V was shortened by 5 bases and J by 2 bases, with 9 bases between the two germline ends. The CDR3 runs to 13 residues. The V gene's germline CDR1 is LGHDT and CDR2 YNNKEL (reference sequence). The CDR3 spells CASSRRQQETQYF. As DNA, the CDR3 is TGTGCCAGCAGCAGGCGACAGCAAGAGACCCAGTACTTC.

The gene calls are TRBV5-4 and TRBJ2-5, with D tentatively TRBD2 (5 bases). The CDR3 runs 16 residues. Germline CDR1 and CDR2: SGHNT and YYREEE (reference sequence). The ends were cut back, 0 bases at V and 6 bases at J, with 18 bases in the middle. The CDR3 loop reads CASSLGSGSGVQTQYF. For the CDR3, the DNA is TGTGCCAGCAGCTTGGGCTCGGGGAGTGGGGTCCAGACCCAGTACTTC.

This clone was counted at least ten times. V is TRBV10-1 and J is TRBJ2-7, with 11 bases aligning to TRBD2. The CDR3 is 16 amino acids. V dropped 4 bases and J dropped 0; count of bases not matched to a gene: 5. The germline V gene encodes CDR1 WNHNN and CDR2 SYGVQD (reference sequence). The CDR3 nucleotides read TGCGCCAGCAGTGGGGGGGGACTAGCGGTCTCCTACGAGCAGTACTTC. It yields the protein CASSGGGLAVSYEQYF.

The V call is TRBV21-1, the J call TRBJ1-6; TRBD1, the table's D call, lacks a check against the DNA. TRBV21-1 is a pseudogene segment. CDR3 length: 15 amino acids. CDR3 nucleotides: TGTGCCAGCAGCAAAGCGGGACAGGAAAATTCACCCCTCCACTTT. This sequence encodes CASSKAGQENSPLHF.

This chain links TRBV7-2 with TRBJ2-3; 13 bases align to TRBD2. Germline lookup yields CDR1 SGHTA and CDR2 FQGNSA. With 5 bases clipped from V and 4 bases from J, the junction kept 6 bases outside the gene matches. The CDR3 contains 16 residues. CDR3 in amino acids: CASSAGLAGVSDTQYF. The CDR3 coding sequence is TGTGCCAGCAGCGCCGGACTAGCGGGAGTGTCAGATACGCAGTATTTT.

The chain joins TRBV3-1 (or the pseudogene TRBV3-2) to TRBJ1-1; D gene uncertain. Trimming removed 0 bases at V and 6 bases at J, with 11 bases between. The CDR3 covers 14 residues. From germline, CDR1 is LGHDT and CDR2 YNNKEL (reference sequence). The CDR3 loop is CASSQDPWSSEAFF. The CDR3 DNA reads as TGTGCCAGCAGCCAAGACCCGTGGAGCTCTGAAGCTTTCTTT.

The CDR3 here is CASTTSETIYEQYF. The CDR3 nucleotides read TGCGCCAGCACTACTAGCGAGACAATCTACGAGCAGTACTTC. V usage is TRBV10-1 and J usage is TRBJ2-7, with 7 positions matching TRBD2. Germline CDR1 reads WNHNN; CDR2 reads SYGVQD (reference sequence). CDR3 length equals 14 residues. V lost 7 bases and J lost 3; bases outside the gene matches: 9.

The gene calls are TRBV10-3 and TRBJ2-5; 9 bases map to TRBD1. This CDR3 comprises 15 residues. Germline V lookup: CDR1 ENHRY, CDR2 SYGVKD. Trimming removed 2 bases from V and 2 bases from J; junction bases left unmatched: 3. CDR3 sequence: CAISEDRGGQETQYF. CDR3 DNA sequence: TGTGCCATCAGTGAGGACAGGGGGGGACAAGAGACCCAGTACTTC.

The chain is built from TRBV18 and TRBJ1-1; the D gene is possibly TRBD1 (5 bases). The CDR3 runs 13 residues. Germline V lookup: CDR1 KGHSH, CDR2 LQKENI. V was clipped by 6 bases and J by 6 bases, with 14 bases between them. DNA for the CDR3: TGTGCCAGCTCTTCGGGGGTGTTCGCTGAAGCTTTCTTT. Amino acid sequence: CASSSGVFAEAFF.

The chain joins TRBV6-1 to TRBJ2-7, with D perhaps matching TRBD2 (5 bases). The CDR3 loop spans 13 amino acids. The germline gives CDR1 MNHNS, CDR2 SASEGT. Trimming left V 2 bases short and J 6 bases short, with 11 bases between. CDR3 nucleotide sequence: TGTGCCAGCAGTGAATACGAGGGTACCGAGCAGTACTTC. Translation gives CASSEYEGTEQYF.

The gene calls are TRBV28 and TRBJ1-2, with D possibly being TRBD1 (6 bases). CDR3 length: 13 residues. V was shortened by 5 bases and J by 4 bases, with 11 bases between the two germline ends. CDR1 and CDR2 (germline): MDHEN, SYDVKM. This chain's CDR3 is CASSPSTGYGYTF. CDR3 DNA sequence: TGTGCCAGCAGTCCTTCGACAGGCTATGGCTACACCTTC.

The genes are TRBV15 and TRBJ2-1; 9 bases match TRBD1. Germline V gives CDR1 LNHNV, CDR2 YYDKDF (reference sequence). This CDR3 contains 16 residues. Germline trimming cut 1 base from V and 3 bases from J; bases unmatched to any gene: 4. The CDR3 DNA follows: TGTGCCACCAGCAGAGCCCCGGGACAGGGCTACAATGAGCAGTTCTTC. Its protein is CATSRAPGQGYNEQFF.

V is TRBV18 and J is TRBJ2-3; a possible D gene is TRBD2 (6 bases). Trimming removed 3 bases at V and 4 bases at J, with 11 bases between. The germline V gene encodes CDR1 KGHSH and CDR2 LQKENI. This CDR3 region has 14 residues. The CDR3 bases are TGTGCCAGCTCACCCCCGGGGGATTCAGATACGCAGTATTTT. Protein sequence: CASSPPGDSDTQYF.